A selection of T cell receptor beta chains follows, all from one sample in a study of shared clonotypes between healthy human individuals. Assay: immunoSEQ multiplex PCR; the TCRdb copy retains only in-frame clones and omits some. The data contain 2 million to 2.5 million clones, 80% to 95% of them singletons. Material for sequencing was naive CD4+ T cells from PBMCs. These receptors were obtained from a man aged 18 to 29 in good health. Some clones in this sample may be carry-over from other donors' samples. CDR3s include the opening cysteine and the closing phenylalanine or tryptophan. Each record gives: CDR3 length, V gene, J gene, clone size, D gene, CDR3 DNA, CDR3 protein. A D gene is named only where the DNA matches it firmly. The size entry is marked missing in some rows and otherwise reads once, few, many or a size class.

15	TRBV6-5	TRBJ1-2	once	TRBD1	TGTGCCAGCAGTTACTTGACGGACAGGGGTTATGGCTACACCTTC	CASSYLTDRGYGYTF
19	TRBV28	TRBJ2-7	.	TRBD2	TGTGCCAGCAGCCCCTACCCTCTCTTTCTAGCGGGAGTCTCCTACGAGCAGTACTTC	CASSPYPLFLAGVSYEQYF
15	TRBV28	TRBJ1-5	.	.	TGTGCCAGCAGTTTCGACGGGGCGGCGAATCAGCCCCAGCATTTT	CASSFDGAANQPQHF
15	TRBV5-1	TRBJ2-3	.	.	TGCGCCAGCAGCCGTAGCGGTTCTAGCACAGATACGCAGTATTTT	CASSRSGSSTDTQYF
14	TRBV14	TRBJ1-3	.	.	TGTGCCAGCAGCCAAGCGGGCAGGGAAGTATCCATATATTTT	CASSQAGREVSIYF
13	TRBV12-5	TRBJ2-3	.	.	TGTGCTAGTGGTAAACTCGGGACAGATACGCAGTATTTT	CASGKLGTDTQYF
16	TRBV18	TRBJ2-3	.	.	TGTGCCAGCTCACCAGCCGGCAACTTCCCCACAGATACGCAGTATTTT	CASSPAGNFPTDTQYF
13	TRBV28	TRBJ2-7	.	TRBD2	TGTGCCAGCAGCTTACTAGCGGGAGGGGAGCAGTACTTC	CASSLLAGGEQYF
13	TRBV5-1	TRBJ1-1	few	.	TGCGCCAGCAGCGTGGACAGTAACACTGAAGCTTTCTTT	CASSVDSNTEAFF
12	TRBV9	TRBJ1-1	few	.	TGTGCCAGCAGCATCAACGGGGCTGAAGCTTTCTTT	CASSINGAEAFF
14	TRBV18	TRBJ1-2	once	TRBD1	TGTGCCAGCTCACCAGTGGACAGGGACTATGGCTACACCTTC	CASSPVDRDYGYTF
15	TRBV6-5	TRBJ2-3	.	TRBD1	TGTGCCAGCAGTTACAACAGGGGGTCCAGAGATACGCAGTATTTT	CASSYNRGSRDTQYF
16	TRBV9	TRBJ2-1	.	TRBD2	TGTGCCAGCAGCGACCGAGGACTAGCGGGAGGGGTTGAGCAGTTCTTC	CASSDRGLAGGVEQFF
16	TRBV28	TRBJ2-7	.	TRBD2	TGTGCCAGCACCCTCGGGGGGGCCATGAGCTCCTACGAGCAGTACTTC	CASTLGGAMSSYEQYF
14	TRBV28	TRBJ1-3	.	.	TGTGCCAGCAGAACCTCAGGGACTGGAAACACCATATATTTT	CASRTSGTGNTIYF
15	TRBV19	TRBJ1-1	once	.	TGTGCCAGTAGTATATTCCGGGGAGGCAACACTGAAGCTTTCTTT	CASSIFRGGNTEAFF
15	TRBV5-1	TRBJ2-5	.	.	TGCGCCAGCAGCTTGGCCTCGACGGCCCAAGAGACCCAGTACTTC	CASSLASTAQETQYF
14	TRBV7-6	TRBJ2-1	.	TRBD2	TGTGCCAGCAGCCGCTTCGGGAGGGACAATGAGCAGTTCTTC	CASSRFGRDNEQFF
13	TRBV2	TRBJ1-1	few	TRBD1	TGTGCCAGCACTGACAGGGTCAACACTGAAGCTTTCTTT	CASTDRVNTEAFF
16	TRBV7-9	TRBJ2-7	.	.	TGTGCCAGCAGCAACTCTAGAGATTGGCGTCCCTACGAGCAGTACTTC	CASSNSRDWRPYEQYF
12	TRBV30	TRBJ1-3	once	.	TGTGCCCTGGGGGGTTCCGGAAACACCATATATTTT	CALGGSGNTIYF
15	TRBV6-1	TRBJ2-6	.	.	TGTGCCAGCAGTGATTACAGCTCTGGGGCCAACGTCCTGACTTTC	CASSDYSSGANVLTF
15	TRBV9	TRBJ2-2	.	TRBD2	TGTGCCAGCAGCGCGGCGGGACTAATCACCGGGGAGCTGTTTTTT	CASSAAGLITGELFF
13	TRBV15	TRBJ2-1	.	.	TGTGCCACCAGCTGGGGGGCTTACAATGAGCAGTTCTTC	CATSWGAYNEQFF
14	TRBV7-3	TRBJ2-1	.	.	TGTGCCAGCAGCTTAGGGCTGGGCCCCAATGAGCAGTTCTTC	CASSLGLGPNEQFF
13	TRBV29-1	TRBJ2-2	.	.	TGCAGCGTTGGCCGCATAATCACCGGGGAGCTGTTTTTT	CSVGRIITGELFF
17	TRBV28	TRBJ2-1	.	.	TGTGCCAGCAGGATTCAAATGGGGCAATCCTCCTACAATGAGCAGTTCTTC	CASRIQMGQSSYNEQFF
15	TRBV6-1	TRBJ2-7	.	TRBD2	TGTGCCAGCAGTGAAACCGGGGGGTTCTCCTACGAGCAGTACTTC	CASSETGGFSYEQYF
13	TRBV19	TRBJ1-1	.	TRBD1	TGTGCCAGTACTATAACAGGGGCCACTGAAGCTTTCTTT	CASTITGATEAFF
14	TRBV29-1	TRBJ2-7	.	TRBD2	TGCAGCGTTGCAGGGACTAGCTCCTCCTACGAGCAGTACTTC	CSVAGTSSSYEQYF
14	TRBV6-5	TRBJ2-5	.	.	TGTGCCAGCAGACGGACCAGGGGTGTTGAGACCCAGTACTTC	CASRRTRGVETQYF
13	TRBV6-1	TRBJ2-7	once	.	TGTGCCACGAGACTTATTGTGGCCTACGAGCAGTACTTC	CATRLIVAYEQYF
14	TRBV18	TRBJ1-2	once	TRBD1	TGTGCCAGCTCACGACAGGGGGACGACTATGGCTACACCTTC	CASSRQGDDYGYTF
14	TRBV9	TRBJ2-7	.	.	TGTGCCAGCAGCGGATATCTGGGGGCGGACGAGCAGTACTTC	CASSGYLGADEQYF
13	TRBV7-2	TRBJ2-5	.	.	TGTGCCAGCACCAAGGAGAGGGAGGAGACCCAGTACTTC	CASTKEREETQYF
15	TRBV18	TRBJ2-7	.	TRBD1	TGTGCCAGCTCACCACGAGGACAGGGGGGGTCCGAGCAGTACTTC	CASSPRGQGGSEQYF
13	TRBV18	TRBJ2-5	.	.	TGTGCCAGCTCACAGACCTACCAAGAGACCCAGTACTTC	CASSQTYQETQYF
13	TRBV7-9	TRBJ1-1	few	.	TGTGCCAGCAGCTTAGCGCGTGTCAGTGAAGCTTTCTTT	CASSLARVSEAFF
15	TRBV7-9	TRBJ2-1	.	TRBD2	TGTGCCAGCAGCTTAGTGGGCGGGAGTCGTTCGGAGCAGTTCTTC	CASSLVGGSRSEQFF
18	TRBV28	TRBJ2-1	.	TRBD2	TGTGCCAGCAGTTTACCCACTTGGGAGGGGCAGGCCTACAATGAGCAGTTCTTC	CASSLPTWEGQAYNEQFF
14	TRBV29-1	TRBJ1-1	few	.	TGCAGCGTCCTCACGGGGGGATTGAACACTGAAGCTTTCTTT	CSVLTGGLNTEAFF
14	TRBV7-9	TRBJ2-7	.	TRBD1	TGTGCCAGCAGCGACAGGGGGGGTCTCAACGAGCAGTACTTC	CASSDRGGLNEQYF
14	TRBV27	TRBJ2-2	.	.	TGTGCCAGCACCCCAAGGACGGACACCGGGGAGCTGTTTTTT	CASTPRTDTGELFF
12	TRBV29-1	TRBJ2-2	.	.	TGCAGCGTTGAGAGGGGTAGCGGGGAGCTGTTTTTT	CSVERGSGELFF
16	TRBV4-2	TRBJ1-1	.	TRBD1	TGTGCCAGCAGCCAAGAAAGCAACAGGGGGACCACTGAAGCTTTCTTT	CASSQESNRGTTEAFF
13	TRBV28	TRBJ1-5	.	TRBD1	TGTGCCAGCAGGCAGGGGGGGGATCAGCCCCAGCATTTT	CASRQGGDQPQHF